This is a list of T cell receptor beta chains from one sample in a study of vaccination and CD4 T cells after COVID-19. The antigens these receptors bind are not known. TCRdb recomputed calls from the PCR reads with MiXCR, one row per CDR3 protein. The sample contains approximately 15,000 distinct CDR3 sequences, around 30% of which appear only once. Specimen: cultured CD4+ T cells from blood. These receptors were obtained from a human donor with COVID-19. Both conserved end residues are part of each CDR3. Fields, in order: clone size, J gene, D gene, V gene, CDR3 DNA, CDR3 protein. A D gene is named only where the DNA matches it firmly. Size is omitted from some rows. Given values are once, few, many or a class for expanded clones.

abundance: .
j_gene: TRBJ1-2
d_gene: .
v_gene: TRBV19
CDR3nt: TGTGCCAGTAGACTGTCGGCAGTCGGGGCCTATGGCTACACCTTC
CDR3aa: CASRLSAVGAYGYTF

abundance: few
j_gene: TRBJ2-5
d_gene: .
v_gene: TRBV24-1
CDR3nt: TGTGCCACCAGTGATTTGCGGGGGCAGGCGGGCCAAGAGACCCAGTACTTC
CDR3aa: CATSDLRGQAGQETQYF

abundance: once
j_gene: TRBJ2-1
d_gene: .
v_gene: TRBV6-1
CDR3nt: TGTGCCAGCAGTGGAAGGATTCGCGGCGGCGCCGGCGATGAGCAGTTCTTC
CDR3aa: CASSGRIRGGAGDEQFF

abundance: .
j_gene: TRBJ2-5
d_gene: .
v_gene: TRBV18
CDR3nt: TGTGCCAGCTCACCAACGTCAGGGATCCAAGAGACCCAGTACTTC
CDR3aa: CASSPTSGIQETQYF

abundance: .
j_gene: TRBJ2-7
d_gene: TRBD1
v_gene: TRBV5-1
CDR3nt: TGCGCCAGCAGCTTGCCGGGACAGGTCTACGAGCAGTACTTC
CDR3aa: CASSLPGQVYEQYF

abundance: .
j_gene: TRBJ2-5
d_gene: .
v_gene: TRBV20-1
CDR3nt: TGCAGTGCTCCCGCCGTGACGGAACAAGAGACCCAGTACTTC
CDR3aa: CSAPAVTEQETQYF

abundance: .
j_gene: TRBJ2-7
d_gene: .
v_gene: TRBV27
CDR3nt: TGTGCCAGCAGTTTACAGGGGTCCACCCCTACGGGCGAGCAGTACTTC
CDR3aa: CASSLQGSTPTGEQYF

abundance: .
j_gene: TRBJ1-2
d_gene: .
v_gene: TRBV6-1
CDR3nt: TGTGCCAGCAGTGAAGAGGGGCGGACCTATGGCTACACCTTC
CDR3aa: CASSEEGRTYGYTF

abundance: .
j_gene: TRBJ2-1
d_gene: TRBD2
v_gene: TRBV11-3
CDR3nt: TGTGCCAGCAGCCTCGGGACTACCAATGAGCAGTTCTTC
CDR3aa: CASSLGTTNEQFF

abundance: few
j_gene: TRBJ2-7
d_gene: .
v_gene: TRBV30
CDR3nt: TGTGCCTGGACCGCTGGGGCAGAAGGGCCCTACGAGCAGTACTTC
CDR3aa: CAWTAGAEGPYEQYF

abundance: few
j_gene: TRBJ2-5
d_gene: TRBD1
v_gene: TRBV6-1
CDR3nt: TGTGCCAGCAGTAGAATCAGGGGGGAGACCCAGTACTTC
CDR3aa: CASSRIRGETQYF

abundance: few
j_gene: TRBJ2-2
d_gene: .
v_gene: TRBV19
CDR3nt: TGTGCCAGTAGTTTCCAGGGTCCCCTACAAACCACCGGGGAGCTGTTTTTT
CDR3aa: CASSFQGPLQTTGELFF

abundance: few
j_gene: TRBJ2-7
d_gene: .
v_gene: TRBV27
CDR3nt: TGTGCCAGCAGTTTAGGCCGGGACCTCCACTACGAGCAGTACTTC
CDR3aa: CASSLGRDLHYEQYF

abundance: few
j_gene: TRBJ2-1
d_gene: .
v_gene: TRBV10-1
CDR3nt: TGCGCCAGCAGTGAGGGGGCTAACAGGTTTTCCTCCTACAATGAGCAGTTCTTC
CDR3aa: CASSEGANRFSSYNEQFF

abundance: .
j_gene: TRBJ2-7
d_gene: .
v_gene: TRBV6-2/TRBV6-3
CDR3nt: TGTGCCAGCAGTCCTTCCCGACAGCGCTACGAGCAGTACTTC
CDR3aa: CASSPSRQRYEQYF

abundance: medium-sized
j_gene: TRBJ2-5
d_gene: TRBD1
v_gene: TRBV28
CDR3nt: TGTGCCAGATTCAGGGGGCGGCCCGGAGAGACCCAGTACTTC
CDR3aa: CARFRGRPGETQYF

abundance: .
j_gene: TRBJ2-5
d_gene: .
v_gene: TRBV20-1
CDR3nt: TGCAGTGCACCAAGAGGTGGAAGACGCACAACAGAGACCCAGTACTTC
CDR3aa: CSAPRGGRRTTETQYF

abundance: few
j_gene: TRBJ1-1
d_gene: .
v_gene: TRBV12-3/TRBV12-4
CDR3nt: TGTGCCAGCGAACGAGCAGGAGCGAACACTGAAGCTTTCTTT
CDR3aa: CASERAGANTEAFF